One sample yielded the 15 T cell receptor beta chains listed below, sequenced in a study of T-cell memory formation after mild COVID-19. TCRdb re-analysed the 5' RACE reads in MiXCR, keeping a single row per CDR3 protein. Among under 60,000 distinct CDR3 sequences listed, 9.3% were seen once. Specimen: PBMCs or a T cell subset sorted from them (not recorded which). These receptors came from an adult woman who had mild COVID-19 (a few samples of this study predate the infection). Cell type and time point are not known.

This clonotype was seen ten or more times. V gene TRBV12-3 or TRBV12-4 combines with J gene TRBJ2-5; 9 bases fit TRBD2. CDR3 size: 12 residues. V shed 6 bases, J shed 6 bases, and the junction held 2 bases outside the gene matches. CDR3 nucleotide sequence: TGTGCCAGCAGCGGACTAGCGAAGACCCAGTACTTC. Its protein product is CASSGLAKTQYF.

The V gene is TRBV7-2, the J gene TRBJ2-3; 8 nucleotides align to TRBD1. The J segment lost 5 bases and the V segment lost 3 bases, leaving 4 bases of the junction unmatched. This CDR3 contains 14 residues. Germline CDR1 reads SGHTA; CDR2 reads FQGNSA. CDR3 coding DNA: TGTGCCAGCAGCTTGCAGGGGGCTGGAGATACGCAGTATTTT. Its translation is CASSLQGAGDTQYF. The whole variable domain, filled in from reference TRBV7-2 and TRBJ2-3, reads GAGVSQSPSNKVTEKGKDVELRCDPISGHTALYWYRQSLGQGLEFLIYFQGNSAPDKSGLPSDRFSAERTGGSVSTLTIQRTQQEDSAVYLCASSLQGAGDTQYFGPGTRLTVL.

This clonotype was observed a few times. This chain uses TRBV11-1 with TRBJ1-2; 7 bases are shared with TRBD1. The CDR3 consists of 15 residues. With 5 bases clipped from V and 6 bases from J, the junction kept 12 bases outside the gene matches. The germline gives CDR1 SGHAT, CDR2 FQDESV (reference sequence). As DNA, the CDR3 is TGTGCCAGCAGCCCACGCGACAGGGTCGGGCATGGCTACACCTTC. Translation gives CASSPRDRVGHGYTF.

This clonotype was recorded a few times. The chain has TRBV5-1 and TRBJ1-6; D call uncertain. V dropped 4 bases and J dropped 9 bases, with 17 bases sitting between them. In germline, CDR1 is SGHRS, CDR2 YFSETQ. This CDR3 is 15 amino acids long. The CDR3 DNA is TGCGCCAGCAGCACCACCGCGGGGTCCAGTTCACCCCTCCACTTT. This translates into CASSTTAGSSSPLHF.

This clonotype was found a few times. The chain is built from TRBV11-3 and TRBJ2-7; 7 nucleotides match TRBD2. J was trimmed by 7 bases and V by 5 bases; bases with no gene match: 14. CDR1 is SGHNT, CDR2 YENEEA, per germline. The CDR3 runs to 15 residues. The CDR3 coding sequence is TGTGCCAGCAGCCGGAGCCGGGACTACGTAGGGGAGCAGTACTTC. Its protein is CASSRSRDYVGEQYF.

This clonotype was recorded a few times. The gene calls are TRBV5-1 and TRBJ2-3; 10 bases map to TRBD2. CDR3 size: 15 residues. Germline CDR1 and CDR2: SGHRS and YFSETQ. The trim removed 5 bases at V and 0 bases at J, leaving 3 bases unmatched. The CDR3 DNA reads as TGCGCCAGCAGGTCTAGCGGGGGCAGCACAGATACGCAGTATTTT. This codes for CASRSSGGSTDTQYF.

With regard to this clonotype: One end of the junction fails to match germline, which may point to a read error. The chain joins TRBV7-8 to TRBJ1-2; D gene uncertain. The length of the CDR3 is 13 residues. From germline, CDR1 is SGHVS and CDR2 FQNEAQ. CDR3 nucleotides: TGTGCCGGCAGCTTAGCGGCAGGCTCCGGCTACACCTTC. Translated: CAGSLAAGSGYTF.

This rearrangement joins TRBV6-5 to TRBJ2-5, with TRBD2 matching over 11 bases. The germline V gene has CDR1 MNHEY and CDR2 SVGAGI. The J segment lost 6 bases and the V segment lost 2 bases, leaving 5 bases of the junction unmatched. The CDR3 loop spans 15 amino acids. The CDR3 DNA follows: TGTGCCAGCAGTTACGATACTAGCGGGAGTCAGACCCAGTACTTC. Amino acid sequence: CASSYDTSGSQTQYF.

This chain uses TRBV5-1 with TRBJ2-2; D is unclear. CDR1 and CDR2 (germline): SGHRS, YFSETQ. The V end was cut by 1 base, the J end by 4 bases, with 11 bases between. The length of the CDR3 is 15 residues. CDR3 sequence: CASSLTRTPTGELFF. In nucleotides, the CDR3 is TGCGCCAGCAGCTTGACAAGGACCCCCACCGGGGAGCTGTTTTTT.

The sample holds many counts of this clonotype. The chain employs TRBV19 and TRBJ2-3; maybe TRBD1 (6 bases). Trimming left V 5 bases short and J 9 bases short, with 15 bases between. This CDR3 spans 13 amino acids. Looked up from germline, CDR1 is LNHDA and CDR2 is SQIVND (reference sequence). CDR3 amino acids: CASSWTEDATQYF. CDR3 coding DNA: TGTGCCAGTAGTTGGACAGAGGACGCGACGCAGTATTTT.

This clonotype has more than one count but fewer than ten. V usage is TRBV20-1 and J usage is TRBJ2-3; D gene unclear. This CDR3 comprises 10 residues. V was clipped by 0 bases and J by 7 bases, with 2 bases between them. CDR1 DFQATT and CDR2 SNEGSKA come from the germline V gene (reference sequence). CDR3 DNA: TGCAGTGCTAGAGATAATACGCAGTATTTT. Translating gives CSARDNTQYF.

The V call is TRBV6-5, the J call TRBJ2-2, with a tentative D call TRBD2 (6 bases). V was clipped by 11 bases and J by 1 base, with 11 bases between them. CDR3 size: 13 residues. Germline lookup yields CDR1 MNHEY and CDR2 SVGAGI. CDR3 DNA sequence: TGTGCCGGAGGGACGGGGAACACCGGGGAGCTGTTTTTT. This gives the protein CAGGTGNTGELFF.

The CDR3 DNA sequence: TGTGCCAGCAGGGGAAGGGACGGAAGTAGGTACAATGAGCAGTTCTTC. It translates to CASRGRDGSRYNEQFF. V and J are TRBV7-8 and TRBJ2-1, with D possibly called TRBD1 or TRBD2 (5 bases each). Germline V gives CDR1 SGHVS, CDR2 FQNEAQ. Trimming left V 6 bases short and J 4 bases short, with 19 bases between. The CDR3 spans 16 residues.

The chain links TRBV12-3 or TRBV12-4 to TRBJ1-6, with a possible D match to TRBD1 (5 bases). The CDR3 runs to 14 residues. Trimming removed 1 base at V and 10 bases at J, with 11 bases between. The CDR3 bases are TGTGCCAGCAGTTTAGGGGGGGAAAGCTCACCCCTCCACTTT. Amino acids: CASSLGGESSPLHF.

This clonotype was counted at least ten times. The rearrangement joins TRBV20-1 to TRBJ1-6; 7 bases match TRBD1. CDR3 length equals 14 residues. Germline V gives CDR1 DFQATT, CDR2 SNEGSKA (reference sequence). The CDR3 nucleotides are TGCAGCGTAACAGCTAGACAGGGTAGTTCACCCCTCCACTTT. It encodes CSVTARQGSSPLHF.